Ten or more counts support the clone carrying this T cell receptor beta chain. Its antigen remains unknown. The data are from a study of T cells in Graves' hyperthyroidism and ophthalmopathy. Amplification of TCR beta CDR3 regions was performed using RNA transcripts as template. TCR CDR3 regions were first amplified by RT-PCR with HTBI primers. Using its own MiXCR run on the multiplex PCR reads, TCRdb lists one record per CDR3 protein. Among around 110,000 distinct CDR3 sequences listed, approximately 15% were seen once. Losses at the gene ends were 3 bases for V and 6 bases for J; bases not matched to a gene: 20. The CDR3 sequence is 20 residues long. The germline gives CDR1 MNHEY, CDR2 SMNVEV (reference sequence). Together with thyroid ultrasound, orbital computed tomography, serum thyroxine and TRAb, clinical symptoms were used for diagnoses. Study results and caveats: Classification by a 13 V-J model distinguished ophthalmopathy from stable hyperthyroidism.

The material sequenced was blood. This chain connects TRBV27 to TRBJ2-2, with 9 bases that match TRBD1. The TCR comes from a woman aged 50 to 60 with Graves' hyperthyroidism. CDR3 amino acids: CASSFKAEGQGFFVAGELFF. The CDR3 nucleotides are TGTGCCAGCAGTTTTAAAGCAGAGGGACAGGGCTTTTTCGTGGCCGGGGAGCTGTTTTTT.